What follows describes a single TCR beta chain. Looked up from germline, CDR1 is SNHLY and CDR2 is FYNNEI. Trimming at V came to 7 bases and at J to 2 bases, leaving 2 bases not matched to a gene. The CDR3 loop spans 15 amino acids. In the source study's methods: Using reference gene primer amplification, nucleated cell counts were estimated. Generated by immunoSEQ multiplex PCR, the TCRdb table keeps only in-frame clones and is missing some. V, J and clone size are those of that table, while D and trimming were read from the DNA. The sample holds 300,000 to 350,000 clones, around 89% seen once. Assignments of participants to cohorts depended upon their own reported clinical history. This entry comes from a study of blood T cell repertoires in COVID-19. Study summary: The United States, Italy and Spain were the sources of the acute and convalescent COVID-19 samples. Sources were T cells, B-cell-depleted T cells, or PBMCs; the material itself was cDNA or gDNA.

What was sequenced was PBMCs or T cells enriched from blood (not recorded which). The chain couples TRBV2 to TRBJ2-2; TRBD2 matches at 12 bases. This TCR was recovered from a woman between 18 and 29 years old with acute COVID-19. In DNA form, the CDR3 reads TGTGCCAGCAAGGGACTAGCGGGCAACACCGGGGAGCTGTTTTTT. Translating it yields CASKGLAGNTGELFF.